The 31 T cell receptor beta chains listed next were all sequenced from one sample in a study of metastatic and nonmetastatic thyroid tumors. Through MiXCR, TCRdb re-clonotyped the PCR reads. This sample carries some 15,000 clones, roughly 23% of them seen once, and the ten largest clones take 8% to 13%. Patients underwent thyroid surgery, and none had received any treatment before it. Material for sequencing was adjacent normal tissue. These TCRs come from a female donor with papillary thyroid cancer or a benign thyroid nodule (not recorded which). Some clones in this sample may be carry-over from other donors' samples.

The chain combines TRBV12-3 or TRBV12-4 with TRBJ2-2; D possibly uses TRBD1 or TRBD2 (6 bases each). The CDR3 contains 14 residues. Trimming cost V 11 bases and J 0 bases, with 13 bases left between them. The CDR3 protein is CAGGGAANTGELFF. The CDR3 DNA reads TGTGCCGGGGGCGGGGCTGCGAACACCGGGGAGCTGTTTTTT.

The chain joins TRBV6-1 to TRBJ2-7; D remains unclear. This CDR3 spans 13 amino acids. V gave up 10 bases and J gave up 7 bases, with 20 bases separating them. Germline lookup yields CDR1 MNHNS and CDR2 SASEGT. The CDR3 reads CAISVGIQWEQYF. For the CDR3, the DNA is TGTGCCATCTCTGTGGGAATTCAGTGGGAGCAGTACTTC.

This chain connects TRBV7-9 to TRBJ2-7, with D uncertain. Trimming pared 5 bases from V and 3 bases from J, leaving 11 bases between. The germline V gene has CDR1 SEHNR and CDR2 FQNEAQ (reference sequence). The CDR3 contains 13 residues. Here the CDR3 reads CASSDQEFYEQYF. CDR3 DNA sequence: TGTGCCAGCAGCGACCAGGAATTCTACGAGCAGTACTTC. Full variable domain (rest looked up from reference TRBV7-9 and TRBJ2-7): DTGVSQNPRHKITKRGQNVTFRCDPISEHNRLYWYRQTLGQGPEFLTYFQNEAQLEKSRLLSDRFSAERPKGSFSTLEIQRTEQGDSAMYLCASSDQEFYEQYFGPGTRLTVT.

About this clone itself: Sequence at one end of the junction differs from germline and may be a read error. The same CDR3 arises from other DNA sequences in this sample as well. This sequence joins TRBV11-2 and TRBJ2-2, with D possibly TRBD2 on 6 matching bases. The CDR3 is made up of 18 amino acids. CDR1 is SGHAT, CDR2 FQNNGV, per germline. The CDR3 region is CASSLVVWGVTNTGELFF. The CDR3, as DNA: TGTGCCAGCAGCTTAGTGGTGTGGGGGGTTACGAATACCGGGGAGCTGTTTTTT.

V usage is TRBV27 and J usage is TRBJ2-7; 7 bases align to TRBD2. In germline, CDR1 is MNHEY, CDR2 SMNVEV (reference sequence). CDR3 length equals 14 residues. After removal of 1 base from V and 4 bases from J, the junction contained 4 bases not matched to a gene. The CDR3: CASSLFGGGYEQYF. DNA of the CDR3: TGTGCCAGCAGTTTATTCGGGGGAGGGTACGAGCAGTACTTC.

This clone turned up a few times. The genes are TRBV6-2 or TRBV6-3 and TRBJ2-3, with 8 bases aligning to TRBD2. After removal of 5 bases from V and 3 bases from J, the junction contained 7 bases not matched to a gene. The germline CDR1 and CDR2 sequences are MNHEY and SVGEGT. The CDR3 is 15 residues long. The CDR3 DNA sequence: TGTGCCAGCAGTACAAGCGGGAGAGAGACAGATACGCAGTATTTT. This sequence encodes CASSTSGRETDTQYF.

As DNA, the CDR3 is TGTGCCAGCAGCTCCTCCGGGACTAGTGTGAGGAACTACGAGCAGTACTTC. This encodes CASSSSGTSVRNYEQYF. The chain employs TRBV6-5 and TRBJ2-7; 8 bases are a match to TRBD2. In germline, CDR1 is MNHEY, CDR2 SVGAGI. CDR3 length equals 17 residues. After removal of 6 bases from V and 3 bases from J, the junction contained 16 bases not matched to a gene.

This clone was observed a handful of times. The CDR3 reads CSATGTHNEQFF. The CDR3 DNA is TGCAGTGCTACCGGGACTCACAATGAGCAGTTCTTC. The rearrangement links TRBV20-1 to TRBJ2-1, with D possibly being TRBD2 (6 bases). Trimming shortened V by 4 bases and J by 5 bases, and 9 bases separated the two germline ends. Germline V gene sequence: CDR1 DFQATT, CDR2 SNEGSKA (reference sequence). The CDR3 runs to 12 residues.

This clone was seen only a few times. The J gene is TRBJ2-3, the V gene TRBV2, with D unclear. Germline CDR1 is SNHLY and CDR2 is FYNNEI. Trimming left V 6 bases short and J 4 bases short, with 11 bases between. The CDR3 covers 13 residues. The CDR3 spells CASSGPSADTQYF. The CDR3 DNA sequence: TGTGCCAGCAGCGGACCCTCTGCAGATACGCAGTATTTT.

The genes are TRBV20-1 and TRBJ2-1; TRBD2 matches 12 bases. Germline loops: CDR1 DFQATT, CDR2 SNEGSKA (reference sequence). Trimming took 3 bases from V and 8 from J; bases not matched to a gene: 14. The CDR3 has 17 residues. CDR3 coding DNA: TGCAGTGCTAGGGGGGCCGGAGGGACTAGCGGGCGGGATGAGCAGTTCTTC. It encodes CSARGAGGTSGRDEQFF.

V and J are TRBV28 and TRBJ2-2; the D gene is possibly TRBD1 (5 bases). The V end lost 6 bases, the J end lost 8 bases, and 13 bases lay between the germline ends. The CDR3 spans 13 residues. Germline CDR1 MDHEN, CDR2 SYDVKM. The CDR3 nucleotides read TGTGCCAGCAGAGAGGCCCCAGGGGGGGAGCTGTTTTTT. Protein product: CASREAPGGELFF.

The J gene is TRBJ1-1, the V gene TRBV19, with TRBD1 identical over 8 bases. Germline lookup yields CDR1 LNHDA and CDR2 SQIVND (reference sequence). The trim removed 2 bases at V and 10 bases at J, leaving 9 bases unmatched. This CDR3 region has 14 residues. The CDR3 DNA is TGTGCCAGTAGTATAACCCATCAGGGGGCGACAGCTTTCTTT. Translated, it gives CASSITHQGATAFF.

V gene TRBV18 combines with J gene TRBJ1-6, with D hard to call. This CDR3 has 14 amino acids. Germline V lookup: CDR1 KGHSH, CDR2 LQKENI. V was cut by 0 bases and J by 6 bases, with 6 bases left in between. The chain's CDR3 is CASSPPPVNSPLHF. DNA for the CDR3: TGTGCCAGCTCACCACCCCCGGTTAATTCACCCCTCCACTTT.

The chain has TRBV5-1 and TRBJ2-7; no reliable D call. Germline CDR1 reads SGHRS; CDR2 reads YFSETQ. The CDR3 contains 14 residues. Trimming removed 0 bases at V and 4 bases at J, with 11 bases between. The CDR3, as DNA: TGCGCCAGCAGCTTGGGTATAAGTTCTTACGAGCAGTACTTC. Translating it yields CASSLGISSYEQYF.

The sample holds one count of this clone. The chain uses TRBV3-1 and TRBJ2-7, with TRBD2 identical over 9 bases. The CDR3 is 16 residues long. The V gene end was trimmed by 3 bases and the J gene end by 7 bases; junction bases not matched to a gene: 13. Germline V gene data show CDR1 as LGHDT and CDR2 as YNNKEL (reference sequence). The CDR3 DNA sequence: TGTGCCAGCAGCCAGGGACTAGCACCTATCGGGGAGGAGCAGTACTTC. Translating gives CASSQGLAPIGEEQYF.

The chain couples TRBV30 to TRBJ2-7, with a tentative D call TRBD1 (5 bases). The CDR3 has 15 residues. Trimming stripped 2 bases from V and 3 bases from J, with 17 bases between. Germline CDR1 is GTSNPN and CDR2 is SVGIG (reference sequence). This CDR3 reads CAWSPGPRGHYEQYF. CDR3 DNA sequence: TGTGCCTGGAGTCCAGGCCCAAGGGGCCACTACGAGCAGTACTTC.

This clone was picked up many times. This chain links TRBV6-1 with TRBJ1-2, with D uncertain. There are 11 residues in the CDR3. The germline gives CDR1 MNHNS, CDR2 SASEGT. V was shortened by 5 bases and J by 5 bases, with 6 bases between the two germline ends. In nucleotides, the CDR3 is TGTGCCAGCAGTCAAGAATATGGCTACACCTTC. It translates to CASSQEYGYTF.

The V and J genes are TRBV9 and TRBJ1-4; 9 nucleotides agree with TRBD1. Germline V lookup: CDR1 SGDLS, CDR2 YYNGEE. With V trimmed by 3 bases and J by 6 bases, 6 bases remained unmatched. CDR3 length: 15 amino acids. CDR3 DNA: TGTGCCAGCAGCGGCACCGGGACAGGGCATGAAAAACTGTTTTTT. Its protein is CASSGTGTGHEKLFF.

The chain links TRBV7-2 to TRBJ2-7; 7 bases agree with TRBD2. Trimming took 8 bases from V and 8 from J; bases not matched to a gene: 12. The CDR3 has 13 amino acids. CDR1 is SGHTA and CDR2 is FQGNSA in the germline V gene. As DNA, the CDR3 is TGTGCCAGCCTCGGGACTAAGGGCGGTCAGCAGTACTTC. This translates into CASLGTKGGQQYF.

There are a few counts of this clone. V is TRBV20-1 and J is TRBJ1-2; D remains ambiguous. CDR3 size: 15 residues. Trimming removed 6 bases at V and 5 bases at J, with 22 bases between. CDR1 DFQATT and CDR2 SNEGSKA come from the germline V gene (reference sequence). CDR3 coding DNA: TGCAGTGCGAAGGAGGTGGGGAAGCCGATTTATGGCTACACCTTC. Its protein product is CSAKEVGKPIYGYTF.

The CDR3 DNA sequence: TGCAGTGCTAGCGGGAGGGCCGCCTACAATGAGCAGTTCTTC. This gives the protein CSASGRAAYNEQFF. The chain recombines TRBV20-1 with TRBJ2-1, with 8 bases that match TRBD2. J gave up 2 bases and V 3 bases, and 3 bases lay outside the gene matches. This CDR3 has 14 amino acids. In germline, CDR1 is DFQATT, CDR2 SNEGSKA (reference sequence).

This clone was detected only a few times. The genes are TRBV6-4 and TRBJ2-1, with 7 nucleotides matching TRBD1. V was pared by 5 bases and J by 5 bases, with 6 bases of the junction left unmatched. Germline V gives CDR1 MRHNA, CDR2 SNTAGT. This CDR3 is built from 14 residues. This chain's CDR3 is CASSPRDRHNEQFF. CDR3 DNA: TGTGCCAGCAGTCCCCGGGACAGACACAATGAGCAGTTCTTC.

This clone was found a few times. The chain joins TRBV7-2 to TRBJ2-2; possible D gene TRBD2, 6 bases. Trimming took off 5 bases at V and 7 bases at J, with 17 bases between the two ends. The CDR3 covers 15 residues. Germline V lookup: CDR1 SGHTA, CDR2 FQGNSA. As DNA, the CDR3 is TGTGCCAGCAGCCGCCCGGACCGGAGGGGCGGGGAGCTGTTTTTT. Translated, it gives CASSRPDRRGGELFF.

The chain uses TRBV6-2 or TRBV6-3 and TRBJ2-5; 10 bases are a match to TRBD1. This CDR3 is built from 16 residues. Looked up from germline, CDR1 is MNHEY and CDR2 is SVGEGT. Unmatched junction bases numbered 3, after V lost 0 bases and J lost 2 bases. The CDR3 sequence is CASSYSGTGAQETQYF. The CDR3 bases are TGTGCCAGCAGTTACTCCGGGACAGGGGCACAAGAGACCCAGTACTTC.

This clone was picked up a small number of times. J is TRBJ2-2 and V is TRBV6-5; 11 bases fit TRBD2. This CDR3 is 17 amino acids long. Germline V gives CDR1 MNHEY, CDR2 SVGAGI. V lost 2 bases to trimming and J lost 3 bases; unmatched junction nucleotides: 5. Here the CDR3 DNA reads TGTGCCAGCAGTTACCCTCGGACTAGCGGGTACACCGGGGAGCTGTTTTTT. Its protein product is CASSYPRTSGYTGELFF.

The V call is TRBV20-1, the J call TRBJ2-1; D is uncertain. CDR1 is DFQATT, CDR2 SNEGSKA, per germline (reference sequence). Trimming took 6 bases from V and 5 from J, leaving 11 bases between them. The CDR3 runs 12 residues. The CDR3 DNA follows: TGCAGTGCACAACGGCCCAACAATGAGCAGTTCTTC. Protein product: CSAQRPNNEQFF.

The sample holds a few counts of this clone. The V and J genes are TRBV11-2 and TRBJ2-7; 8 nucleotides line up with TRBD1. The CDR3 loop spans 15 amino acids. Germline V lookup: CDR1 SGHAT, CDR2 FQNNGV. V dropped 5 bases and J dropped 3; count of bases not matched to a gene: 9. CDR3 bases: TGTGCCAGCAGCGCCAGACAGGGGAATGACTACGAGCAGTACTTC. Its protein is CASSARQGNDYEQYF.

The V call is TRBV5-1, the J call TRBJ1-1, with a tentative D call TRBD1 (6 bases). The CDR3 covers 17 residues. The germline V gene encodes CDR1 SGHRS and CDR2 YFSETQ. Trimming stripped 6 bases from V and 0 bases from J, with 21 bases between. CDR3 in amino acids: CASTPWGAGIMNTEAFF. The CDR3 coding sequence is TGCGCCAGCACCCCCTGGGGGGCAGGGATCATGAACACTGAAGCTTTCTTT. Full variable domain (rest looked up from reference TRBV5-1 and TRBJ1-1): KAGVTQTPRYLIKTRGQQVTLSCSPISGHRSVSWYQQTPGQGLQFLFEYFSETQRNKGNFPGRFSGRQFSNSRSEMNVSTLELGDSALYLCASTPWGAGIMNTEAFFGQGTRLTVV.

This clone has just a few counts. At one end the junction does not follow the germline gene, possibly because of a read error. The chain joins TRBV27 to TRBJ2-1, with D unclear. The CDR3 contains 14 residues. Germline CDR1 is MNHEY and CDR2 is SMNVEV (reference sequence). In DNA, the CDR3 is TGTGCCAGCAGTTTTGTCGGGTTTTCTAATGATCAGTTCTTC. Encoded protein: CASSFVGFSNDQFF.

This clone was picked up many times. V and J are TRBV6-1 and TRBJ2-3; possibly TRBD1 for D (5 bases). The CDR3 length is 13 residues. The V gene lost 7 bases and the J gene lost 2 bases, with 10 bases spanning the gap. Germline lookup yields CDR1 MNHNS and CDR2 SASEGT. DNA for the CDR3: TGTGCCAGCACAGTGGGGCCCACAGATACGCAGTATTTT. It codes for CASTVGPTDTQYF.

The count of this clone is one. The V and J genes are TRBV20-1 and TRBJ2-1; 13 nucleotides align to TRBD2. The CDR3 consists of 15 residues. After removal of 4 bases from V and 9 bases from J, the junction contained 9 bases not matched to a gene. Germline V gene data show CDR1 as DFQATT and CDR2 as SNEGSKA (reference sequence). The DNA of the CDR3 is TGCAGTGCTATAGGACTAGCGGGAGTTACCACTGAGCAGTTCTTC. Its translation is CSAIGLAGVTTEQFF.